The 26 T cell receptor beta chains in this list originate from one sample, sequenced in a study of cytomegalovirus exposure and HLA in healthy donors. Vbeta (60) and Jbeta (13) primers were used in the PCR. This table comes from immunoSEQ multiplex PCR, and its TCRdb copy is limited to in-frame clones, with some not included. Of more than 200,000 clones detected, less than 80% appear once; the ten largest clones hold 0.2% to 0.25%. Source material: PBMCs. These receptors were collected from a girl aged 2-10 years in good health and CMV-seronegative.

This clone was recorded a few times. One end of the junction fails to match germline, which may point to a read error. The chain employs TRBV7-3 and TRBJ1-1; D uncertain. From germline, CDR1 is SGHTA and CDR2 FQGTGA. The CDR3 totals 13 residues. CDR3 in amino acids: CSSSFTMNTEAFF. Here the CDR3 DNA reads TGTTCCAGCAGCTTTACTATGAACACTGAAGCTTTCTTT.

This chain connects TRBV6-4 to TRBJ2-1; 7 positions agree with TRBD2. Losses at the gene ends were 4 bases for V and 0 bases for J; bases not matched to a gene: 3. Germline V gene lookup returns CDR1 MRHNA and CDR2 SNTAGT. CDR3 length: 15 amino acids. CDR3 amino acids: CASSALADSYNEQFF. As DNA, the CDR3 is TGTGCCAGCAGTGCTCTAGCGGACTCCTACAATGAGCAGTTCTTC.

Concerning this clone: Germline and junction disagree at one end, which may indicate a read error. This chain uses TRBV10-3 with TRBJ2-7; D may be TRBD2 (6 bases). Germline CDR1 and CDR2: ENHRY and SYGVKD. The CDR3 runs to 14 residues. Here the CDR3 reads CAISDSGGLPLMSF. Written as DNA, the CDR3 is TGTGCCATCAGTGATTCCGGGGGACTCCCCTTGATGAGCTTC.

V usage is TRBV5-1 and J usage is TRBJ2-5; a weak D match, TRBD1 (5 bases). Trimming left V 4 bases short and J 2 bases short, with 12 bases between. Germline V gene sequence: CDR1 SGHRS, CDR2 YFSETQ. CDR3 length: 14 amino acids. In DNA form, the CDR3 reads TGCGCCAGCAGCCCTGTCTCAGGGCAAGAGACCCAGTACTTC. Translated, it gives CASSPVSGQETQYF.

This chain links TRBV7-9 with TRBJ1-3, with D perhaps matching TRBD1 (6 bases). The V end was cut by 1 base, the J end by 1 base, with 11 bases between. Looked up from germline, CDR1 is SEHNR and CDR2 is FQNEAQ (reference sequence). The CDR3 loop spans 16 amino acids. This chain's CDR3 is CASSLDGGRSGNTIYF. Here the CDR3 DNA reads TGTGCCAGCAGCTTAGATGGGGGCCGGTCTGGAAACACCATATATTTT.

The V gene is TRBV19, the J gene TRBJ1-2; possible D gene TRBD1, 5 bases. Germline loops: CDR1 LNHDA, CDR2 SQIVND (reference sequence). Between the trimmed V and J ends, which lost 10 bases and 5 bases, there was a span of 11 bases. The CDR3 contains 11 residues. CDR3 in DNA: TGTGCCACCACGGAGGGGTATGGCTACACCTTC. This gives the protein CATTEGYGYTF.

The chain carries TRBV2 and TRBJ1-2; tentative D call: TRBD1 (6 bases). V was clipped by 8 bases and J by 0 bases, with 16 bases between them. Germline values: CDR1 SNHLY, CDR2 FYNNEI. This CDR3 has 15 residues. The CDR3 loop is CASLWTVSANYGYTF. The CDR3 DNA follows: TGTGCCAGCCTATGGACAGTTTCAGCTAACTATGGCTACACCTTC.

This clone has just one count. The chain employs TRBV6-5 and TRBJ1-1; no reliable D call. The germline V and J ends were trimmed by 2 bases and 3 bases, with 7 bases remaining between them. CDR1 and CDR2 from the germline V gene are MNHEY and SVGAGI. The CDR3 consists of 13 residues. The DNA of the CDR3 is TGTGCCAGCAGTTACGAGAGTTACACTGAAGCTTTCTTT. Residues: CASSYESYTEAFF.

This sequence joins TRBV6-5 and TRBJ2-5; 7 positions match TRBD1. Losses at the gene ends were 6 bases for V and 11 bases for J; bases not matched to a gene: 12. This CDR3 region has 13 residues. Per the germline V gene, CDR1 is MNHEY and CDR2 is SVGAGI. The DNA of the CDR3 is TGTGCCAGCAGCCAAGGGACAGTAGGAGAGCAGTACTTC. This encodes CASSQGTVGEQYF.

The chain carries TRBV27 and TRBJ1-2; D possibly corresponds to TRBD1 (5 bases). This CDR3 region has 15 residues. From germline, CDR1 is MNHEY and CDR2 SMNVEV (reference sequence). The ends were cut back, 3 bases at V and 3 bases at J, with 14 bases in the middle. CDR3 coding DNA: TGTGCCAGCAGTTTTGCCCGGACATCCCACTATGGCTACACCTTC. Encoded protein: CASSFARTSHYGYTF.

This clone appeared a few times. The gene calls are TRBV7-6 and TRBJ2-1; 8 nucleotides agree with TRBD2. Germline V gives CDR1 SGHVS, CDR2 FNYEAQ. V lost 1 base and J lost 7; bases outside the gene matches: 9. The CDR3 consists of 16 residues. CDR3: CASSLVSSGGGNEQFF. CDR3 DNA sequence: TGTGCCAGCAGCTTAGTTTCCAGCGGGGGTGGGAATGAGCAGTTCTTC.

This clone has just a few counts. CDR3 residues: CASSLEQGYMNTEAFF. For the CDR3, the DNA is TGCGCCAGCAGCTTGGAACAGGGATATATGAACACTGAAGCTTTCTTT. The V gene is TRBV5-1, the J gene TRBJ1-1; D is perhaps TRBD1 (6 bases). This CDR3 is built from 16 residues. Looked up from germline, CDR1 is SGHRS and CDR2 is YFSETQ. Trimming took off 0 bases at V and 0 bases at J, with 12 bases between the two ends.

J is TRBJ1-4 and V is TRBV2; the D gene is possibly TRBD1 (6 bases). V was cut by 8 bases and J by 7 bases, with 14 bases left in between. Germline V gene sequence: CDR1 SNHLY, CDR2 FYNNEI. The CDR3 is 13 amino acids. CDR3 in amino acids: CASGTSVLEKLFF. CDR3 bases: TGTGCCAGCGGGACATCGGTCCTTGAAAAACTGTTTTTT.

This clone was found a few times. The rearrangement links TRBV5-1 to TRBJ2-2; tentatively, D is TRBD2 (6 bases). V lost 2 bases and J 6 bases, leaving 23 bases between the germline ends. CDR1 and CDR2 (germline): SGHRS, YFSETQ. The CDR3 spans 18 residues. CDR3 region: CASSFPTLPGSWSGELFF. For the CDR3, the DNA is TGCGCCAGCAGCTTTCCCACCCTTCCCGGGAGTTGGTCCGGGGAGCTGTTTTTT.

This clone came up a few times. CDR3 loop: CASSLVSGSYEQYF. CDR3 coding DNA: TGCGCCAGCAGCTTGGTTAGCGGGAGCTACGAGCAGTACTTC. V usage is TRBV5-1 and J usage is TRBJ2-5, with TRBD2 identical over 9 bases. The assigned J gene may be wrong: the sequence end matches TRBJ2-7 better. Germline V gene data show CDR1 as SGHRS and CDR2 as YFSETQ. This CDR3 has 14 amino acids.

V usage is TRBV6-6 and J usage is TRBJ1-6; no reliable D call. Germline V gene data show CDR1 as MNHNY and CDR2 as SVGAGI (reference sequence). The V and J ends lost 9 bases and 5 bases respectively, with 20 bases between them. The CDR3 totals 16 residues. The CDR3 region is CASATGKGLDNSPLHF. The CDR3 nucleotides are TGTGCCAGTGCAACGGGGAAGGGTCTCGATAATTCACCCCTCCACTTT.

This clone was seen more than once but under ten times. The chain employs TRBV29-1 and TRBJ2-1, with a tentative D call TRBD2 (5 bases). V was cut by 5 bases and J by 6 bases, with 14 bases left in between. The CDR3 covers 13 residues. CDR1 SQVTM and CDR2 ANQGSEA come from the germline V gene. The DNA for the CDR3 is TGCAGCGTTAGCGAAAGCGGTGCCAATGAGCAGTTCTTC. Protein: CSVSESGANEQFF.

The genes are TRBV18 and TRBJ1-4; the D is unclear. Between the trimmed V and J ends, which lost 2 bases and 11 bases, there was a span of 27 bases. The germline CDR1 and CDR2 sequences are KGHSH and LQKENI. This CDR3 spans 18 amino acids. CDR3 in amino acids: CASSPLSGRRPNDWKLFF. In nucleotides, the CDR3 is TGTGCCAGCTCACCATTATCTGGTCGGCGGCCTAATGATTGGAAACTGTTTTTT. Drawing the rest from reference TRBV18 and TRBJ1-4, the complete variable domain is NAGVMQNPRHLVRRRGQEARLRCSPMKGHSHVYWYRQLPEEGLKFMVYLQKENIIDESGMPKERFSAEFPKEGPSILRIQQVVRGDSAAYFCASSPLSGRRPNDWKLFFGSGTQLSVL.

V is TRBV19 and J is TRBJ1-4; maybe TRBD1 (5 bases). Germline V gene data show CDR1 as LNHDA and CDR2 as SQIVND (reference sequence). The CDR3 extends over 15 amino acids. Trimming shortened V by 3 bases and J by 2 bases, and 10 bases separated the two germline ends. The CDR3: CASSISDSTNEKLFF. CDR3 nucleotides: TGTGCCAGTAGTATTTCCGACAGCACTAATGAAAAACTGTTTTTT.

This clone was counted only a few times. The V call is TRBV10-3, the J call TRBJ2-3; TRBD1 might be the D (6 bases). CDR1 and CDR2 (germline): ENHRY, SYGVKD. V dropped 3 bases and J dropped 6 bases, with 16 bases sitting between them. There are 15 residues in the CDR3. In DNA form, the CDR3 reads TGTGCCATCAGTGAAATTCAACAGGGACCCGATACGCAGTATTTT. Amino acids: CAISEIQQGPDTQYF.

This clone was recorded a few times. This CDR3 is CSVEAGGTEAFF. The CDR3 bases are TGCAGCGTCGAGGCAGGGGGCACTGAAGCTTTCTTT. The chain links TRBV29-1 to TRBJ1-1; 7 positions agree with TRBD1. CDR3 length: 12 amino acids. Germline CDR1 SQVTM, CDR2 ANQGSEA. The V and J ends lost 6 bases and 4 bases, in that order; junction bases with no gene match: 5.

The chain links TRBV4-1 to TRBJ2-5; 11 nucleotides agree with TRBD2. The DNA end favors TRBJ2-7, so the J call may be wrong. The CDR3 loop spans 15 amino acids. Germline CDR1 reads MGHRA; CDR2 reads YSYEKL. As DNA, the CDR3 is TGCGCCAGCAGGATTAGCGGGGGGGCCCGTGACGAGCAGTACTTC. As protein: CASRISGGARDEQYF.

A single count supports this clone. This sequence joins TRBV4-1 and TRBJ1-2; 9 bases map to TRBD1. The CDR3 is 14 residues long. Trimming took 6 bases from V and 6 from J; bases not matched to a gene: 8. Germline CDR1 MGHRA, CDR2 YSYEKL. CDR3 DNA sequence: TGCGCCAGCAGAAAGACAGGGGGTAGGGATGGCTACACCTTC. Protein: CASRKTGGRDGYTF.

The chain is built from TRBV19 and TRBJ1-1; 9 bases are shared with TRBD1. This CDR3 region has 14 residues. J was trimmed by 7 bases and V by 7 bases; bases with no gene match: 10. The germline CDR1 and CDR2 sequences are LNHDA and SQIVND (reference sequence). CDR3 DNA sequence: TGTGCCAGTACCCCAGGGGACAGGGCGTTTGAAGCTTTCTTT. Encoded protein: CASTPGDRAFEAFF.

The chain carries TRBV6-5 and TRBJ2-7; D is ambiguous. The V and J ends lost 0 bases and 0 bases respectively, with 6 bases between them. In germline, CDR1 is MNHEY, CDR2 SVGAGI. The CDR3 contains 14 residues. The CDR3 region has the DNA TGTGCCAGCAGTTACTCGAGTAGCTCCTACGAGCAGTACTTC. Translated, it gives CASSYSSSSYEQYF.

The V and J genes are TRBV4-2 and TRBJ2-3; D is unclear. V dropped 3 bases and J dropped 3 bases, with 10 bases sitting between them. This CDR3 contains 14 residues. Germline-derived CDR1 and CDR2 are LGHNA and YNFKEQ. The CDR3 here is CASSQAGWTDTQYF. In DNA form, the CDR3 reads TGTGCCAGCAGCCAGGCCGGGTGGACAGATACGCAGTATTTT.